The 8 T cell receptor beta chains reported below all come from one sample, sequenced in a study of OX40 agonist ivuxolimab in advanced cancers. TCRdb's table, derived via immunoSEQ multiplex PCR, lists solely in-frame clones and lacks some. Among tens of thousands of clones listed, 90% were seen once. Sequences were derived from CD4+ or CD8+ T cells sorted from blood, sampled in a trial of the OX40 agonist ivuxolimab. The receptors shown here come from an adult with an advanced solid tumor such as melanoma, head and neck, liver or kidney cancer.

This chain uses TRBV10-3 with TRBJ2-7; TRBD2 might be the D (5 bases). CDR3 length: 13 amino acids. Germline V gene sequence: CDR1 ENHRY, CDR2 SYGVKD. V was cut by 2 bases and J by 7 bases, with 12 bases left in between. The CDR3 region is CAISEIGDGEQYF. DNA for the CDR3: TGTGCCATCAGTGAGATCGGGGATGGGGAGCAGTACTTC.

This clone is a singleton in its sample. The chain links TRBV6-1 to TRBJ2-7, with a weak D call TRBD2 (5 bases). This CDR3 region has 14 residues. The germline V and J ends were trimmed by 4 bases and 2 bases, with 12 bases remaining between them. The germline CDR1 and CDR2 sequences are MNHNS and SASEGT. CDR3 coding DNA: TGTGCCAGCAGTGGAATTCAGCGGCCCTACGAGCAGTACGTC. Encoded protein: CASSGIQRPYEQYV.

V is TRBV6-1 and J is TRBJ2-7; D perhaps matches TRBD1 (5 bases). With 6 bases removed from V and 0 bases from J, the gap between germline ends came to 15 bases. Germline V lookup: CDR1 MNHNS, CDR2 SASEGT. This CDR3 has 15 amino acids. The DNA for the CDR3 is TGTGCCAGCAGGGCTGGGTGGGGCGGCTCCTACGAGCAGTACTTC. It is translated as CASRAGWGGSYEQYF.

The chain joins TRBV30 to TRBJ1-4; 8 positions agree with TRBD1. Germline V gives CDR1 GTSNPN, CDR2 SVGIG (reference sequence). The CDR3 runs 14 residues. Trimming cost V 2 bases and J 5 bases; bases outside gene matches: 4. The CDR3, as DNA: TGTGCCTGGAGTTATGGACAGGGAAATGAAAAACTGTTTTTT. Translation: CAWSYGQGNEKLFF.

CDR3 region: CASSFRDTTRGYTF. The CDR3 nucleotides are TGTGCCAGCAGTTTCCGGGACACCACCCGCGGCTACACCTTC. This chain joins TRBV27 and TRBJ1-2; a possible D gene is TRBD1 (6 bases). Germline CDR1 and CDR2: MNHEY and SMNVEV (reference sequence). The CDR3 is 14 residues long. V lost 3 bases, J lost 8 bases, and 16 bases lay in between.

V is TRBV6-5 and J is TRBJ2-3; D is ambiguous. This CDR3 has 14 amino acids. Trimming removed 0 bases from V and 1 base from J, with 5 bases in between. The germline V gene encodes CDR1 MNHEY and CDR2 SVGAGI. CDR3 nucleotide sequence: TGTGCCAGCAGTTACTCGTGGGGCACAGATACGCAGTATTTT. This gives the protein CASSYSWGTDTQYF.

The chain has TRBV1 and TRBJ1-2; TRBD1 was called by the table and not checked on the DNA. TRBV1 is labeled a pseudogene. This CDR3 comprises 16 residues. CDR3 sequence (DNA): TGCACCAGCAGCCAAGAAACAGGGCGAACTAACTATGGCTACACCTTC. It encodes CTSSQETGRTNYGYTF.

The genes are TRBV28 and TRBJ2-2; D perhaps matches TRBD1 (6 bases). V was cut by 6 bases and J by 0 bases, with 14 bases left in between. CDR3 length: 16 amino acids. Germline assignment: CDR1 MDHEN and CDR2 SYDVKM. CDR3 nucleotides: TGTGCCAGCAGATCACAGGGCCGGCCGAACACCGGGGAGCTGTTTTTT. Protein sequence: CASRSQGRPNTGELFF.